This T cell receptor (beta chain) was identified during a study of CD8+CD57+ T cells in acquired aplastic anemia. About the research overall: Yields of DNA that came from sorted CD4+ and CD8+ cells averaged approximately 3.5 ug. Study findings and constraints: Overlapping CD8+ CDR3 repertoires of patients and controls contained approximately 28 shared sequences.

It was genomic DNA that served as the template for profiling TCR beta VDJ and CDR3. In TCRdb, the reads were re-called with MiXCR into one record per CDR3 protein. The data show about 200,000 distinct CDR3 sequences, approximately 65% seen once. By flow cytometry, patients selected for sequencing had shown an expansion of CD8+CD57+ cells. Each patient had severe acquired aplastic anemia. Trimming removed 0 bases from V and 4 bases from J, with 7 bases in between. Germline CDR1 SGDLS, CDR2 YYNGEE. This CDR3 has 13 amino acids. This clonotype was seen only a few times. The antigen remains undetermined. Sequenced: sorted CD4+, CD8+, or CD8+CD57+ T cells (not recorded which) from PBMCs. This sequence joins TRBV9 and TRBJ1-2; D is unclear. The TCR sequence derives from a human donor with aplastic anemia. This CDR3 is CASSVDTGYGYTF. CDR3 coding DNA: TGTGCCAGCAGCGTAGATACCGGCTATGGCTACACCTTC.